This passage covers 7 T cell receptor beta chains from one sample sequenced in a study of CD8 T cells in Susac syndrome. Reverse transcription of about 0.45 to 1 ug RNA was performed with random hexamers. TCRdb redid the calling of the immunoSEQ multiplex PCR reads with MiXCR, one entry per CDR3 protein. The repertoire includes about 85,000 distinct CDR3 sequences, around 94% of them detected once, and 0.26% sits in the top ten. Sequencing was carried out using CD8+ T cells from PBMCs. These receptors originate from a human donor in good health.

This chain uses TRBV12-3 or TRBV12-4 with TRBJ2-1, with 12 bases that match TRBD2. The CDR3 runs to 17 residues. The J segment lost 4 bases and the V segment lost 6 bases, leaving 10 bases of the junction unmatched. For the CDR3, the DNA is TGTGCCAGCAGCCGCCCTCTACTAGCGGGAGGATACAATGAGCAGTTCTTC. It yields the protein CASSRPLLAGGYNEQFF.

The CDR3 DNA reads as TGTGCCAGCACCGGATGGGATCGCATCGAGCAGTACTTC. Its translation is CASTGWDRIEQYF. This chain links TRBV5-6 with TRBJ2-7, with D uncertain. V was cut by 6 bases and J by 6 bases, with 16 bases left in between. Germline assignment: CDR1 SGHDT and CDR2 YYEEEE. There are 13 residues in the CDR3. The whole variable domain, filled in from reference TRBV5-6 and TRBJ2-7, reads DAGVTQSPTHLIKTRGQQVTLRCSPKSGHDTVSWYQQALGQGPQFIFQYYEEEERQRGNFPDRFSGHQFPNYSSELNVNALLLGDSALYLCASTGWDRIEQYFGPGTRLTVT.

This clonotype was seen once. J is TRBJ2-1 and V is TRBV20-1; 12 nucleotides line up with TRBD2. The ends lost 3 bases at V and 4 bases at J; junction bases unmatched: 7. This CDR3 comprises 16 residues. Germline lookup yields CDR1 DFQATT and CDR2 SNEGSKA (reference sequence). The CDR3 here is CSASTVTSGSYNEQFF. As DNA, the CDR3 is TGCAGTGCTAGTACAGTGACTAGCGGGAGTTACAATGAGCAGTTCTTC.

The chain carries TRBV5-6 and TRBJ2-3; 7 bases align to TRBD1. Germline values: CDR1 SGHDT, CDR2 YYEEEE. The V gene end was trimmed by 5 bases and the J gene end by 2 bases; junction bases not matched to a gene: 11. The CDR3 consists of 16 residues. The CDR3 nucleotides read TGTGCCAGCAGGCTAACAGGGGTGGAGTACACAGATACGCAGTATTTT. It yields the protein CASRLTGVEYTDTQYF.

J is TRBJ1-4 and V is TRBV2; a possible D gene is TRBD1 (5 bases). CDR1 is SNHLY, CDR2 FYNNEI, per germline. The V end lost 6 bases, the J end lost 3 bases, and 14 bases lay between the germline ends. The CDR3 loop spans 15 amino acids. CDR3 nucleotides: TGTGCCAGCAGGGGAAGTCTACAGGCTAATGAAAAACTGTTTTTT. Translating gives CASRGSLQANEKLFF.

The genes are TRBV15 and TRBJ1-1; unclear D gene. Trimming removed 4 bases from V and 8 bases from J, with 11 bases in between. This CDR3 has 12 amino acids. In germline, CDR1 is LNHNV, CDR2 YYDKDF (reference sequence). The CDR3: CATSNFNREAFF. In DNA, the CDR3 is TGTGCCACCAGCAATTTCAACAGAGAAGCTTTCTTT.

This clonotype turned up a few times. In DNA form, the CDR3 reads TGTGCCAGCAGCTTGAGGAACACTGAAGCTTTCTTT. Its protein is CASSLRNTEAFF. This chain uses TRBV5-6 with TRBJ1-1; D is uncertain. This CDR3 contains 12 residues. Germline-derived CDR1 and CDR2 are SGHDT and YYEEEE. The ends were cut back, 1 base at V and 1 base at J, with 2 bases in the middle.